Each of the 20 T cell receptor beta chains below was sequenced from the same sample in a study of response to subunit inactivated influenza vaccine. One entry per CDR3 protein results from TCRdb running MiXCR on the RT-PCR reads. The sample gives 400,000 to 550,000 distinct CDR3 sequences, roughly 25% of which show up once; about 1.9% is in the top ten. The specimen comprised CD4+ T cells sorted from PBMCs, sampled 4 to 6 days after vaccination. Receptors originate from a man aged 45 to 65 who received an inactivated influenza vaccine.

This clonotype was seen a few times. The chain links TRBV29-1 to TRBJ2-1; tentatively, D is TRBD1 or TRBD2 (5 bases each). With 6 bases removed from V and 3 bases from J, the gap between germline ends came to 18 bases. This CDR3 spans 15 amino acids. Germline V gene sequence: CDR1 SQVTM, CDR2 ANQGSEA. The chain's CDR3 is CSVSGTPEGYNEQFF. In DNA form, the CDR3 reads TGCAGCGTGTCCGGGACCCCCGAGGGCTACAATGAGCAGTTCTTC.

This clonotype has more than one count but fewer than ten. The rearrangement links TRBV20-1 to TRBJ2-1, with TRBD2 identical over 9 bases. The ends lost 6 bases at V and 8 bases at J; junction bases unmatched: 11. The CDR3 has 14 residues. CDR1 is DFQATT, CDR2 SNEGSKA, per germline (reference sequence). CDR3: CSANRGGGAYEQFF. The CDR3 nucleotides are TGCAGTGCCAATCGTGGCGGGGGGGCCTATGAGCAGTTCTTC.

The V gene is TRBV30, the J gene TRBJ2-4, with 8 bases lining up with TRBD2. Trimming took 3 bases from V and 15 from J; bases not matched to a gene: 16. CDR1 and CDR2 (germline): GTSNPN, SVGIG (reference sequence). There are 14 residues in the CDR3. This chain's CDR3 is CAWSLTGRAWGAYF. The CDR3 nucleotides are TGTGCCTGGAGCTTAACCGGGAGGGCCTGGGGGGCGTACTTC.

This chain joins TRBV7-2 and TRBJ2-1, with D possibly being TRBD2 (6 bases). Trimming removed 4 bases from V and 0 bases from J, with 13 bases in between. The CDR3 runs to 16 residues. Germline V gives CDR1 SGHTA, CDR2 FQGNSA. CDR3 in amino acids: CASSSRGLGSYNEQFF. The CDR3 nucleotides read TGTGCCAGCAGCTCCCGGGGACTCGGCTCCTACAATGAGCAGTTCTTC.

The rearrangement uses TRBV6-1 and TRBJ1-4; D remains ambiguous. Germline V gene lookup returns CDR1 MNHNS and CDR2 SASEGT. CDR3 length equals 15 residues. Trimming took off 4 bases at V and 0 bases at J, with 9 bases between the two ends. The CDR3 loop reads CASSVELATNEKLFF. The DNA for the CDR3 is TGTGCCAGCAGTGTGGAGCTAGCAACTAATGAAAAACTGTTTTTT.

This clonotype appeared a few times. In nucleotides, the CDR3 is TGTGCCAGCAGTTTTGGTTGGGGGAGCACAGATACGCAGTATTTT. Protein product: CASSFGWGSTDTQYF. This chain joins TRBV12-3 or TRBV12-4 and TRBJ2-3; D may be TRBD1 or TRBD2 (5 bases each). Trimming pared 3 bases from V and 0 bases from J, leaving 10 bases between. The CDR3 has 15 amino acids.

Ten or more counts support this clonotype. This chain links TRBV5-1 with TRBJ1-2; D is unresolved. CDR3 length: 15 residues. In germline, CDR1 is SGHRS, CDR2 YFSETQ. V lost 4 bases to trimming and J lost 0 bases, with 13 bases between them. CDR3 bases: TGCGCCAGCAGCCAGGACGGAGCCGCTAACTATGGCTACACCTTC. Residues: CASSQDGAANYGYTF.

The gene calls are TRBV6-5 and TRBJ1-5; D unresolved. Germline assignment: CDR1 MNHEY and CDR2 SVGAGI. The CDR3 runs to 18 residues. V lost 4 bases and J 0 bases, leaving 19 bases between the germline ends. CDR3 region: CASSSLLEALDSNQPQHF. In nucleotides, the CDR3 is TGTGCCAGCAGTTCCTTATTGGAGGCCTTGGATAGCAATCAGCCCCAGCATTTT.

This clonotype was counted between two and nine times. The chain is built from TRBV7-2 and TRBJ2-7, with 7 nucleotides matching TRBD1. Germline lookup yields CDR1 SGHTA and CDR2 FQGNSA. V gave up 1 base and J gave up 6 bases; unmatched junction bases: 9. The CDR3 is 15 residues long. The CDR3, as DNA: TGTGCCAGCAGCTTAGACCAGGGGGTTTCCGTCGAGCAGTACTTC. It is translated as CASSLDQGVSVEQYF.

This rearrangement joins TRBV6-2 or TRBV6-3 to TRBJ2-1; D may correspond to TRBD1 or TRBD2 (5 bases each). Trimming removed 1 base at V and 7 bases at J, with 14 bases between. This CDR3 is built from 15 residues. CDR1 is MNHEY, CDR2 SVGEGT, per germline. In DNA form, the CDR3 reads TGTGCCAGCAGTTACTTAGGGGACCTCGGGAATGAGCAGTTCTTC. Translation: CASSYLGDLGNEQFF.

The genes are TRBV10-3 and TRBJ2-1; 11 positions match TRBD1. CDR3 length equals 14 residues. Trimming took 7 bases from V and 6 from J; bases not matched to a gene: 5. Germline V CDR1 and CDR2: ENHRY, SYGVKD. CDR3 in DNA: TGTGCCATCACAGCGGGGACAGGGGGCAATGAGCAGTTCTTC. Its protein is CAITAGTGGNEQFF.

The rearrangement joins TRBV7-6 to TRBJ2-7, with 7 nucleotides matching TRBD1. The CDR3 has 14 residues. In germline, CDR1 is SGHVS, CDR2 FNYEAQ. The V and J ends lost 7 bases and 4 bases, in that order; junction bases with no gene match: 10. The CDR3, as DNA: TGTGCCAGCAAAAAACAGGGGTCCACTTACGAGCAGTACTTC. Translated, it gives CASKKQGSTYEQYF.

V gene TRBV5-5 combines with J gene TRBJ2-7; TRBD2 aligns across 7 bases. CDR3 length equals 15 residues. The trim removed 1 base at V and 6 bases at J, leaving 10 bases unmatched. Germline V gene lookup returns CDR1 SGHKS and CDR2 YYEKEE (reference sequence). CDR3 sequence: CASSLRGSLQSEQYF. Written as DNA, the CDR3 is TGTGCCAGCAGCTTGCGCGGGAGCTTACAATCCGAGCAGTACTTC.

The gene calls are TRBV6-1 and TRBJ2-3, with a possible D match to TRBD1 (5 bases). The CDR3 spans 16 residues. Between the trimmed V and J ends, which lost 4 bases and 0 bases, there was a span of 14 bases. Germline CDR1 and CDR2: MNHNS and SASEGT. DNA of the CDR3: TGTGCCAGCAGTGCCAGACAGTTAACTAGCACAGATACGCAGTATTTT. This gives the protein CASSARQLTSTDTQYF.

V usage is TRBV20-1 and J usage is TRBJ2-7, with 10 positions matching TRBD2. This CDR3 has 17 residues. V lost 0 bases and J lost 1; bases outside the gene matches: 9. Germline lookup yields CDR1 DFQATT and CDR2 SNEGSKA (reference sequence). This CDR3 is CSARDPEAGGLSYEQYF. In DNA, the CDR3 is TGCAGTGCTAGAGATCCGGAAGCGGGGGGGCTATCCTACGAGCAGTACTTC.

This clonotype has just a few counts. This chain links TRBV4-1 with TRBJ2-5; D uncertain. This CDR3 comprises 16 residues. Germline V lookup: CDR1 MGHRA, CDR2 YSYEKL. The V gene lost 1 base and the J gene lost 2 bases, with 14 bases spanning the gap. CDR3 nucleotides: TGCGCCAGCAGCCAAGGTGCTGACACCCAACAAGAGACCCAGTACTTC. It yields the protein CASSQGADTQQETQYF.

A few counts support this clonotype. This chain's CDR3 is CATSDFSGGRDTQYF. CDR3 in DNA: TGTGCCACCAGTGACTTTAGCGGGGGTCGTGATACGCAGTATTTT. The gene calls are TRBV24-1 and TRBJ2-3; the match to TRBD2 covers 9 bases. This CDR3 comprises 15 residues. From germline, CDR1 is KGHDR and CDR2 SFDVKD. The junction had 7 bases not matched to a gene; V was cut back by 4 bases and J by 6 bases.

J is TRBJ2-4 and V is TRBV12-3 or TRBV12-4; tentatively, D is TRBD1 (5 bases). Trimming took off 5 bases at V and 3 bases at J, with 11 bases between the two ends. This CDR3 contains 14 residues. DNA for the CDR3: TGTGCCAGCAGTCCAGGGAATCGCAAAAACATTCAGTACTTC. Translated: CASSPGNRKNIQYF.

The J gene is TRBJ1-2, the V gene TRBV6-5; 8 nucleotides align to TRBD1. The CDR3 is made up of 14 amino acids. Germline loops: CDR1 MNHEY, CDR2 SVGAGI. V dropped 5 bases and J dropped 4; count of bases not matched to a gene: 6. The CDR3: CASSNDRGAYGYTF. The CDR3, as DNA: TGTGCCAGCAGTAACGACAGGGGCGCCTATGGCTACACCTTC.

V gene TRBV4-1 combines with J gene TRBJ2-5; 9 bases fit TRBD1. CDR1 is MGHRA and CDR2 is YSYEKL in the germline V gene. This CDR3 comprises 13 residues. Losses at the gene ends were 8 bases for V and 5 bases for J; bases not matched to a gene: 6. CDR3 in amino acids: CASGGQGFETQYF. The CDR3 nucleotides are TGCGCCAGCGGGGGACAGGGTTTTGAGACCCAGTACTTC.